This T cell receptor (beta chain) was captured in a study of blood T cell repertoires in COVID-19. This clone was detected a few times. The CDR3 sequence is 14 residues long. The germline CDR1 and CDR2 sequences are LGHNA and YNFKEQ. The V gene lost 4 bases and the J gene lost 2 bases, with 10 bases spanning the gap. Sequencing used immunoSEQ multiplex PCR; TCRdb keeps in-frame clones, though not all of them. This table has about 59,000 clones, 70% to 75% appearing once. This sequence joins TRBV4-2 and TRBJ2-3; possibly TRBD2 for D (7 bases). This receptor was taken from a woman in her sixties or seventies with acute or convalescent COVID-19. Sequencing was performed on peripheral blood. CDR3 sequence: CASSRGGATDTQYF. The CDR3 bases are TGTGCCAGCAGCCGGGGGGGGGCCACAGATACGCAGTATTTT.